Below, one TCR beta chain is given with its context. Participants' reported clinical history set cohort assignment. The entry originates in a study of blood T cell repertoires in COVID-19. The assay was immunoSEQ multiplex PCR, and TCRdb's table has in-frame clones only and misses some. The table shows 400,000 or so clones, with 85% to 90% occurring only once. The V gene's germline CDR1 is SGHDT and CDR2 YYEEEE. CDR3 size: 15 residues. V gave up 2 bases and J gave up 4 bases, with 12 bases separating them. This clonotype originated in a man aged 25-40 years who had recovered from COVID-19. Sequenced: PBMCs or T cells enriched from blood (not recorded which). The chain links TRBV5-6 to TRBJ1-4, with D unclear. The CDR3 loop reads CASSFLWQDNEKLFF. DNA of the CDR3: TGTGCCAGCAGCTTTCTATGGCAGGATAATGAAAAACTGTTTTTT.